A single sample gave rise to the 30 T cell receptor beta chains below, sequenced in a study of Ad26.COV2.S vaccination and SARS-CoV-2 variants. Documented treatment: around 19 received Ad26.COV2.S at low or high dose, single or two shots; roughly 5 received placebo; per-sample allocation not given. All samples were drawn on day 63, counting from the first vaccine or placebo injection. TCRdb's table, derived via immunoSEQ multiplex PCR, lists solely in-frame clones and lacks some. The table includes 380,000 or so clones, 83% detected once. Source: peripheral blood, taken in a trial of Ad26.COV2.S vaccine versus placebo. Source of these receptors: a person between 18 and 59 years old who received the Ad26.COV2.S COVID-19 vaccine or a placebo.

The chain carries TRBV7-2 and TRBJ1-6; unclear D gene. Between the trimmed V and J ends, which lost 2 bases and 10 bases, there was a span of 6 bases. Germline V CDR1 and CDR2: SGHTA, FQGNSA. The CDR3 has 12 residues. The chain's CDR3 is CASSLIASPLHF. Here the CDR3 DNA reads TGTGCCAGCAGCTTAATAGCCTCACCCCTCCACTTT.

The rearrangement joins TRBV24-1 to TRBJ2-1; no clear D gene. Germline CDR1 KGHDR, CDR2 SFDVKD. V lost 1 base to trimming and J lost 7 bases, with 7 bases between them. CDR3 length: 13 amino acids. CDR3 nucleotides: TGTGCCACCAGTGATTTCGGTTTGAATGAGCAGTTCTTC. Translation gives CATSDFGLNEQFF.

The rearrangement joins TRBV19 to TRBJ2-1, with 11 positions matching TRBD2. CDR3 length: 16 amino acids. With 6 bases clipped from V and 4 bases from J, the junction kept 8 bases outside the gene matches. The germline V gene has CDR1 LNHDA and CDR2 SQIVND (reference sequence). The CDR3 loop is CASSPVRLAGYNEQFF. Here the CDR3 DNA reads TGTGCCAGTAGCCCCGTTAGACTAGCGGGGTACAATGAGCAGTTCTTC.

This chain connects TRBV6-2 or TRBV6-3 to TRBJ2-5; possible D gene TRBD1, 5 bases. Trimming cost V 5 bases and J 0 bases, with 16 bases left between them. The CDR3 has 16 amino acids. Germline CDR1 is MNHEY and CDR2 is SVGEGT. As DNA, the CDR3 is TGTGCCAGCAGTGCACAGGAACCCCGGTACCAAGAGACCCAGTACTTC. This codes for CASSAQEPRYQETQYF.

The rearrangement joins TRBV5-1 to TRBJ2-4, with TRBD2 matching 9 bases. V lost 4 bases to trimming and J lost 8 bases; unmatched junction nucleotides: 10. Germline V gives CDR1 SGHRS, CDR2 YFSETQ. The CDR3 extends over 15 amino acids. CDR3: CASSIEGLAGDIQYF. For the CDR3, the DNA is TGCGCCAGCAGCATCGAGGGACTAGCTGGAGACATTCAGTACTTC.

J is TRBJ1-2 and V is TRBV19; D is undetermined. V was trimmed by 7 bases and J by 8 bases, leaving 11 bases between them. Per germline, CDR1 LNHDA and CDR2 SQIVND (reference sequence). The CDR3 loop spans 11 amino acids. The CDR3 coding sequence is TGTGCCAGTATTAATGCGGGAGGCTACACCTTC. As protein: CASINAGGYTF.

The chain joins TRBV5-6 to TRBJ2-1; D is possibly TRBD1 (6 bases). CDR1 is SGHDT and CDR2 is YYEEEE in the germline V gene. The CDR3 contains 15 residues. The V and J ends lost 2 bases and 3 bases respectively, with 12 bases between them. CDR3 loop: CASSLRDINYNEQFF. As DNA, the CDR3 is TGTGCCAGCAGCTTAAGGGACATCAACTACAATGAGCAGTTCTTC.

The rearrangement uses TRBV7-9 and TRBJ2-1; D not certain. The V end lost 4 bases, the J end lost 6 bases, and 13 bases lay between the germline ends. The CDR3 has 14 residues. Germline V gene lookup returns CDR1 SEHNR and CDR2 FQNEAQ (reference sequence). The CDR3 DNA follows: TGTGCCAGCAGCTCGTTCGTGGGGTCCAATGAGCAGTTCTTC. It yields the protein CASSSFVGSNEQFF. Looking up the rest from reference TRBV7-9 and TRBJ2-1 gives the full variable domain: DTGVSQNPRHKITKRGQNVTFRCDPISEHNRLYWYRQTLGQGPEFLTYFQNEAQLEKSRLLSDRFSAERPKGSFSTLEIQRTEQGDSAMYLCASSSFVGSNEQFFGPGTRLTVL.

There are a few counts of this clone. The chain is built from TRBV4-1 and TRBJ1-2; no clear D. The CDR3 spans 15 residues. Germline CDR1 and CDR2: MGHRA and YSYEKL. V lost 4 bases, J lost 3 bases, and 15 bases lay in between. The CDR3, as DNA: TGCGCCAGCAGCCTTGCGGGCCTTGGGGACTATGGCTACACCTTC. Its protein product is CASSLAGLGDYGYTF.

CDR3 region: CASSGAGGPYETQYF. CDR3 coding DNA: TGCGCCAGCAGTGGTGCGGGAGGGCCGTATGAGACCCAGTACTTC. The rearrangement links TRBV10-1 to TRBJ2-5; 9 nucleotides match TRBD2. Germline trimming cut 4 bases from V and 5 bases from J; bases unmatched to any gene: 8. The length of the CDR3 is 15 residues. The V gene's germline CDR1 is WNHNN and CDR2 SYGVQD (reference sequence).

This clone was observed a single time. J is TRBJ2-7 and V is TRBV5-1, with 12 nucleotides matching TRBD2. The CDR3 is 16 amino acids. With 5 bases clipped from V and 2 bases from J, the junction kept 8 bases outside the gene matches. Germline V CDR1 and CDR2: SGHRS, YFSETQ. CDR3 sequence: CASRSELAGGTYEQYF. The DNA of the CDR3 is TGCGCCAGCAGATCTGAACTAGCGGGAGGTACCTACGAGCAGTACTTC.

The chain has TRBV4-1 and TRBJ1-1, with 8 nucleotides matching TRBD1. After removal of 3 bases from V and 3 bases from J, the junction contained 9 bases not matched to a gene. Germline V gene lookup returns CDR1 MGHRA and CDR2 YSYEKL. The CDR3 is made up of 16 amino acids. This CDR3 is CASSQHGQGPYTEAFF. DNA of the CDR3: TGCGCCAGCAGCCAGCATGGACAGGGTCCCTACACTGAAGCTTTCTTT.

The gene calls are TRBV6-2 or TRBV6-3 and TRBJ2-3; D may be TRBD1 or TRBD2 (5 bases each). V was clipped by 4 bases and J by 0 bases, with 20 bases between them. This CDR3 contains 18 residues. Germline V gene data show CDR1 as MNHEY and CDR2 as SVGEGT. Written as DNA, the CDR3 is TGTGCCAGCAGTTTCCCTCCCATCGGGGCGCCCAGCACAGATACGCAGTATTTT. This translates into CASSFPPIGAPSTDTQYF.

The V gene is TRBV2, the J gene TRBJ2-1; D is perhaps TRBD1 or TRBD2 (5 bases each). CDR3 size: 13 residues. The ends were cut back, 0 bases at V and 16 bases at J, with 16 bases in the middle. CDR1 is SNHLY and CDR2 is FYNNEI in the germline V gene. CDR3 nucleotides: TGTGCCAGCAGTGAAGCCCAAGAGGGGCGGGTATTCTTC. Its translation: CASSEAQEGRVFF.

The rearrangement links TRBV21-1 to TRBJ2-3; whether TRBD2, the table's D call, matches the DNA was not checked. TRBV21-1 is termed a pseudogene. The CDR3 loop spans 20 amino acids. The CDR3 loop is CASRKTSGGARQFSTDTQYF. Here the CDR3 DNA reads TGTGCCAGCCGGAAGACTAGCGGGGGGGCCCGACAATTTAGCACAGATACGCAGTATTTT.

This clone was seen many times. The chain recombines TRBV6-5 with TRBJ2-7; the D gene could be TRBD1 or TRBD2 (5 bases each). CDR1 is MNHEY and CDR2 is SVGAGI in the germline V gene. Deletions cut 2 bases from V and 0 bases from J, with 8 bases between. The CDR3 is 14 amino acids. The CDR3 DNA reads TGTGCCAGCAGTTACGCAGGGAGCTCCTACGAGCAGTACTTC. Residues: CASSYAGSSYEQYF.

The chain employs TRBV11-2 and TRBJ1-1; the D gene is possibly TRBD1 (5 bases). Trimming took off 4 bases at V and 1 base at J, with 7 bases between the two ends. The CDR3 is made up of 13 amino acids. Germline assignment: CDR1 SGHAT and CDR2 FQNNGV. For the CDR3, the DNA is TGTGCCAGCAGCTCAGACAGGAACACTGAAGCTTTCTTT. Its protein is CASSSDRNTEAFF.

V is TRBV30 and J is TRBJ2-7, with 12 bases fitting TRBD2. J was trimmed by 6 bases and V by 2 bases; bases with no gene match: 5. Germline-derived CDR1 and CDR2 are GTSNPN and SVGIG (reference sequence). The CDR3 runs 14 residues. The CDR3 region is CAWSRTSGTAEQYF. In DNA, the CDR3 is TGTGCCTGGAGTAGGACTAGCGGGACGGCCGAGCAGTACTTC. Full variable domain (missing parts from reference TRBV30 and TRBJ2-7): SQTIHQWPATLVQPVGSPLSLECTVEGTSNPNLYWYRQAAGRGLQLLFYSVGIGQISSEVPQNLSASRPQDRQFILSSKKLLLSDSGFYLCAWSRTSGTAEQYFGPGTRLTVT.

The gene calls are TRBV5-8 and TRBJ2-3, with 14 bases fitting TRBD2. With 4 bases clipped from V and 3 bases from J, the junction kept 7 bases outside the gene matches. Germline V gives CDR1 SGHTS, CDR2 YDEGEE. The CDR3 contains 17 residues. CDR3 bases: TGTGCCAGCAGCCTCGCCGGGACTAGCGGGGGAACAGATACGCAGTATTTT. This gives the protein CASSLAGTSGGTDTQYF.

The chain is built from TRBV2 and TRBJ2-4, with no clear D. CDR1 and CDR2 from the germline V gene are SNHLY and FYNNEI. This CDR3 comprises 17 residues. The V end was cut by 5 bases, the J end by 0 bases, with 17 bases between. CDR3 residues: CASSQSVLLLAKNIQYF. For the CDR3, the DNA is TGTGCCAGCAGTCAGTCCGTTCTTCTGCTAGCCAAAAACATTCAGTACTTC.

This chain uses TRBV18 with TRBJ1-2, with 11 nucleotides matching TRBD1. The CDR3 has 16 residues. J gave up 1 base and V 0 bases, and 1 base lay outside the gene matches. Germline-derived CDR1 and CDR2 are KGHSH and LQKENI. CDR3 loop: CASSPPGTGGNYGYTF. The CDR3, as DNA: TGTGCCAGCTCACCACCCGGGACAGGGGGTAACTATGGCTACACCTTC.

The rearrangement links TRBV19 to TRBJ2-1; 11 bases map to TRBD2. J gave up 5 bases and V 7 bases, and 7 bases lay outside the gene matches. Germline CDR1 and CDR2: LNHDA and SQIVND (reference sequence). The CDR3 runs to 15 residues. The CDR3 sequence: CASTSGTSGDNEQFF. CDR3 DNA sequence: TGTGCCAGTACCTCCGGGACTAGCGGAGACAATGAGCAGTTCTTC.

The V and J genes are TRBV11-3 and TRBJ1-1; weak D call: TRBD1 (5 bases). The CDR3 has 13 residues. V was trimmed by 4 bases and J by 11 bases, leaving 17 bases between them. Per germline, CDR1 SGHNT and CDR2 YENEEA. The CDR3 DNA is TGTGCCAGCAGCTCCCCGCGTTTCGGGGGGGCTTTCTTT. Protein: CASSSPRFGGAFF.

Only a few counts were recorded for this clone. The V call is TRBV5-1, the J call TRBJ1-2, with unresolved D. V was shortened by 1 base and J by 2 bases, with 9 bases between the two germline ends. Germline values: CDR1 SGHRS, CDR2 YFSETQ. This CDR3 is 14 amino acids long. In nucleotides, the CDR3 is TGCGCCAGCAGCTTGCTAGAGGGCAACTATGGCTACACCTTC. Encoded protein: CASSLLEGNYGYTF.

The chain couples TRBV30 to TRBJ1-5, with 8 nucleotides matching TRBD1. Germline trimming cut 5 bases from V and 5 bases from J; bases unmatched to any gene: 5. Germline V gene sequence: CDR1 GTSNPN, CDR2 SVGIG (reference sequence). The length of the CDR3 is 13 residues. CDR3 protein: CAWGDRRYQPQHF. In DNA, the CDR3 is TGTGCCTGGGGGGACAGGAGATATCAGCCCCAGCATTTT.

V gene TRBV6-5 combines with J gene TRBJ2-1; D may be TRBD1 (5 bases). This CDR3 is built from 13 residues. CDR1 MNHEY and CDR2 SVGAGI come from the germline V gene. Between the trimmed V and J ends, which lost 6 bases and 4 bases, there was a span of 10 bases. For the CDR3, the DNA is TGTGCCAGCAGGCTCGACAGTTACAATGAGCAGTTCTTC. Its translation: CASRLDSYNEQFF.

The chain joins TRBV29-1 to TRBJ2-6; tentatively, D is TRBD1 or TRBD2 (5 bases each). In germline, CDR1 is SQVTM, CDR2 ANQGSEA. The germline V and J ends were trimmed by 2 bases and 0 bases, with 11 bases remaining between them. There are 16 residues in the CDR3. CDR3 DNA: TGCAGCGTTGAACTGGGACCGAGCTCTGGGGCCAACGTCCTGACTTTC. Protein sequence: CSVELGPSSGANVLTF.

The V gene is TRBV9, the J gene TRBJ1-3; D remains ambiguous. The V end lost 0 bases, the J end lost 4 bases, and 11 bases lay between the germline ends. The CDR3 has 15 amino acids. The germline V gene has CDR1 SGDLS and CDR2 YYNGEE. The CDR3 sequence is CASSVEGLAGNTIYF. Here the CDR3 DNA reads TGTGCCAGCAGCGTAGAGGGTTTGGCAGGAAACACCATATATTTT.

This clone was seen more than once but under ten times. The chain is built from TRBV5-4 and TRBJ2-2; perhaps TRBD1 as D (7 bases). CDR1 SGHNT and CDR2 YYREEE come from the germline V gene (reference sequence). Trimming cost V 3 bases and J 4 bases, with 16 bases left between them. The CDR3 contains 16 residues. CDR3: CASSSLTGRSTGELFF. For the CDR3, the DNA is TGTGCCAGCAGCTCCCTGACAGGGAGGTCCACCGGGGAGCTGTTTTTT.

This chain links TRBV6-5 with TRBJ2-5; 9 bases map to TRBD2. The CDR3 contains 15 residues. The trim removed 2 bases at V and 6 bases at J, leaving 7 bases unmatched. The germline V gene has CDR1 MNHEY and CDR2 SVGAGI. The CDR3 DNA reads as TGTGCCAGCAGTTACCAAACTAGCGGGTCGAAGACCCAGTACTTC. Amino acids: CASSYQTSGSKTQYF.